Here is one T cell receptor beta chain with its context. The data derive from a study of blood T cell repertoires in COVID-19. Clones were sequenced by immunoSEQ multiplex PCR, and TCRdb holds only the in-frame ones, with some missing. The sample holds about 120,000 clones, more than 80% seen once. The V gene end was trimmed by 3 bases and the J gene end by 2 bases; junction bases not matched to a gene: 8. This CDR3 has 16 amino acids. In germline, CDR1 is MDHEN, CDR2 SYDVKM. The sequenced material came from peripheral blood. The chain uses TRBV28 and TRBJ2-5; 8 nucleotides match TRBD1. The source is a man in his 70s with active or convalescent COVID-19. CDR3 residues: CASSLIRTGKQETQYF. CDR3 nucleotide sequence: TGTGCCAGCAGTTTGATTAGGACAGGGAAGCAAGAGACCCAGTACTTC.